The 9 T cell receptor beta chains in this list originate from one sample, sequenced in a study of T cell changes during pregnancy in multiple sclerosis (dated by TCRdb to about 2019). Libraries were prepared through the immunoSEQ multiplex PCR assay. The table was pulled from immuneACCESS by TCRdb, which kept in-frame rearrangements only. Such tables lose some clones; where checked, under half of the loss comes from unresolved V genes, and the rest has no known cause. This sample holds fewer than 70,000 clones; roughly 87% were observed only once. About 2.5% of the sample is taken by the ten largest. Sequences were derived from peripheral blood, sampled in the first trimester of pregnancy. These receptors were taken from a female donor with multiple sclerosis, enrolled in a pregnancy study.

The V call is TRBV7-9, the J call TRBJ1-2; no firm D call. The CDR3 extends over 15 amino acids. V lost 7 bases and J 3 bases, leaving 18 bases between the germline ends. The germline gives CDR1 SEHNR, CDR2 FQNEAQ (reference sequence). The CDR3 bases are TGTGCCAGCACCCAGGTCCTCACCTTGTACTATGGCTACACCTTC. It specifies CASTQVLTLYYGYTF.

The V and J genes are TRBV10-2 and TRBJ2-7, with D perhaps matching TRBD1 (6 bases). The CDR3 runs to 15 residues. Germline lookup yields CDR1 WSHSY and CDR2 SAAADI. Trimming removed 7 bases at V and 4 bases at J, with 20 bases between. The CDR3 region has the DNA TGCGCCAGCAACCGGGACACCAGGGCGGATTACGAGCAGTACTTC. Translation: CASNRDTRADYEQYF.

The rearrangement joins TRBV29-1 to TRBJ2-7; 7 bases line up with TRBD2. CDR3 length: 12 amino acids. Trimming cost V 7 bases and J 6 bases; bases outside gene matches: 9. The germline V gene encodes CDR1 SQVTM and CDR2 ANQGSEA. The CDR3 DNA sequence: TGCAGCGCGGGGGGTCGTGCGGGCGAGCAGTACTTC. Translating gives CSAGGRAGEQYF.

The gene calls are TRBV12-5 and TRBJ1-1, with 9 bases identical to TRBD1. CDR1 is LGHNT, CDR2 FRNRAP, per germline. The CDR3 loop spans 12 amino acids. V gave up 6 bases and J gave up 6 bases; unmatched junction bases: 2. The CDR3: CASGQGAAEAFF. DNA for the CDR3: TGTGCTAGTGGACAGGGGGCCGCTGAAGCTTTCTTT.

This clone was picked up a small number of times. This chain connects TRBV21-1 to TRBJ2-6; TRBD1 is the table's D call and was not checked against the DNA. TRBV21-1 counts as a pseudogene. CDR3 length: 18 residues. The CDR3, as DNA: TGTGCCAGCAGCAGCCCCCAGACAGGGGATACTGGGGCCAACGTCCTGACTTTC. Its translation is CASSSPQTGDTGANVLTF.

A single count supports this clone. The CDR3 DNA reads TGTGCCAGCAGCCGGACTAGCGGGAGGAATCGCTACGAGCAGTACTTC. This sequence encodes CASSRTSGRNRYEQYF. The gene calls are TRBV7-9 and TRBJ2-7; 14 bases fit TRBD2. The CDR3 consists of 16 residues. The germline V gene encodes CDR1 SEHNR and CDR2 FQNEAQ (reference sequence). V gave up 5 bases and J gave up 3 bases; unmatched junction bases: 6.

This chain connects TRBV7-9 to TRBJ2-3; TRBD1 might be the D (6 bases). Germline V CDR1 and CDR2: SEHNR, FQNEAQ (reference sequence). The CDR3 is 15 amino acids. Deletions cut 7 bases from V and 2 bases from J, with 16 bases between. The CDR3 is CASTPAMGATDTQYF. CDR3 bases: TGTGCCAGCACCCCAGCAATGGGGGCCACAGATACGCAGTATTTT. Full variable domain (outside the CDR3, taken from reference TRBV7-9 and TRBJ2-3): DTGVSQNPRHKITKRGQNVTFRCDPISEHNRLYWYRQTLGQGPEFLTYFQNEAQLEKSRLLSDRFSAERPKGSFSTLEIQRTEQGDSAMYLCASTPAMGATDTQYFGPGTRLTVL.

This clone has just one count. The CDR3 here is CAISGQAGYNEQFF. In DNA form, the CDR3 reads TGTGCCATCAGTGGACAGGCGGGCTACAATGAGCAGTTCTTC. J is TRBJ2-1 and V is TRBV10-3; weak D call: TRBD1 (6 bases). The V gene's germline CDR1 is ENHRY and CDR2 SYGVKD. Trimming cost V 4 bases and J 3 bases, with 10 bases left between them. This CDR3 has 14 amino acids.

The CDR3 coding sequence is TGTGCCAGCAGCTTAGGGGCTAGCGGGGGGGCAAATGAGCAGTTCTTC. It codes for CASSLGASGGANEQFF. V gene TRBV11-3 combines with J gene TRBJ2-1; 12 bases are shared with TRBD2. CDR1 SGHNT and CDR2 YENEEA come from the germline V gene. The CDR3 consists of 16 residues. Trimming at V came to 1 base and at J to 7 bases, leaving 5 bases not matched to a gene.